The source of this TCR beta chain is a study of shared clonotypes between healthy human individuals. The germline CDR1 and CDR2 sequences are LNHDA and SQIVND (reference sequence). The CDR3 covers 13 residues. V was pared by 4 bases and J by 6 bases, with 12 bases between. Terminally differentiated effector memory CD45RA+ cells were excluded from the naive CD8 cells, which were CD45RO-negative and positively selected for CCR7. Method: immunoSEQ multiplex PCR; TCRdb's copy keeps in-frame clones and lacks some. The table records about 2.1 million clones, roughly 95% of them present only once. The receptor was isolated from a man aged 18 to 29 in good health. Some clones in this sample may be carry-over from other donors' samples. What was sequenced was naive CD8+ T cells from PBMCs. The rearrangement links TRBV19 to TRBJ1-2, with D unclear. This CDR3 reads CASSTPGSHGYTF. In DNA, the CDR3 is TGTGCCAGTAGTACTCCCGGGTCGCATGGCTACACCTTC. The full variable domain, with the rest looked up from reference TRBV19 and TRBJ1-2, is DGGITQSPKYLFRKEGQNVTLSCEQNLNHDAMYWYRQDPGQGLRLIYYSQIVNDFQKGDIAEGYSVSREKKESFPLTVTSAQKNPTAFYLCASSTPGSHGYTFGSGTRLTVV.